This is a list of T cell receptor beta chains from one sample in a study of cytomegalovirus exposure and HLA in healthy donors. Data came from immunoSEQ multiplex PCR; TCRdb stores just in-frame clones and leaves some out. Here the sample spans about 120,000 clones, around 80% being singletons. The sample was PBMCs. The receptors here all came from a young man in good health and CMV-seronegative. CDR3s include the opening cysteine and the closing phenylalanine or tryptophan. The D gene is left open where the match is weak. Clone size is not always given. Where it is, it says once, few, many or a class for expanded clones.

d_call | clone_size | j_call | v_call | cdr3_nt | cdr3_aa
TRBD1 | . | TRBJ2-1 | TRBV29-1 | TGCAGCGTCCCACCCCAGGACAGGACCTACAATGAGCAGTTCTTC | CSVPPQDRTYNEQFF
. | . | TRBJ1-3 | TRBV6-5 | TGTGCCAGCGCGAGGGGAAACACCATATATTTT | CASARGNTIYF
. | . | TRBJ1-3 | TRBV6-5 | TGTGCCAGCAGCATTGACAGTCACCCTGGAAACACCATATATTTT | CASSIDSHPGNTIYF
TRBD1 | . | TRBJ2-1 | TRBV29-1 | TGCAGCGTTGAGGGACAGGGAGGCTCCTACAATGAGCAGTTCTTC | CSVEGQGGSYNEQFF
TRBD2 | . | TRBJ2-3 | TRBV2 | TGTGCCAGCAGTGCTCAGCGGGGGGGGCGGGATACGCAGTATTTT | CASSAQRGGRDTQYF
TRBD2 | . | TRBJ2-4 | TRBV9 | TGTGCCAGCAGCCCCGGGGGGGTGTCGTCGGTTGACATTCAGTACTTC | CASSPGGVSSVDIQYF
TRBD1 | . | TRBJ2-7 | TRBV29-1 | TGCAGCGCAGGGACAGGGGATCGTGGCGAGCAGTACTTC | CSAGTGDRGEQYF
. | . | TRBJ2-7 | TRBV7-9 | TGTGCCAGCAGCCCACTAAGCGAGCAGTACTTC | CASSPLSEQYF
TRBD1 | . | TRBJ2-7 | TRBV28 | TGTGCCAGCAGTTTATACGGGACAGGTTCCGAGCAGTACTTC | CASSLYGTGSEQYF
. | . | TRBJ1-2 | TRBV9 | TGTGCCAGCAGCGACCGGGACAACTACTATGGCTACACCTTC | CASSDRDNYYGYTF
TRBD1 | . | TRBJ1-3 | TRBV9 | TGTGCCAGTCGGACAGGGAGCTCTGGAAACACCATATATTTT | CASRTGSSGNTIYF
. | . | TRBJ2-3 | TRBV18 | TGTGCCAGCTCCCCTCAGGGGCACGGACCTCCCGGGGATACGCAGTATTTT | CASSPQGHGPPGDTQYF
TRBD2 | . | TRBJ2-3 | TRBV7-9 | TGTGCCAGCAGCCCCCCGACTAGCGGGGGCGCAGATACGCAGTATTTT | CASSPPTSGGADTQYF
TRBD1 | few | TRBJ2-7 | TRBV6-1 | TGTGCCAGCAGTGAAGGACAGGGGACCTACGAGCAGTACTTC | CASSEGQGTYEQYF
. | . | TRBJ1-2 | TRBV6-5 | TGTGCCAGCAGTTATAAATTTTCCGAGCTCGGCTATGGCTACACCTTC | CASSYKFSELGYGYTF
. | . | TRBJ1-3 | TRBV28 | TGTGCCACCTTGGACAGCTCTGGAAACACCATATATTTT | CATLDSSGNTIYF
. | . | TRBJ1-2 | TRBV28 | TGTGCCAGCGTGGGGCCCGGGGGGGGCTACACCTTC | CASVGPGGGYTF
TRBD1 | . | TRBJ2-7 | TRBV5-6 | TGTGCCAGCAGCTACAGGGGCTCCTACGAGCAGTACTTC | CASSYRGSYEQYF
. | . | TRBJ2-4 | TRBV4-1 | TGCGCCAGCAGCCCCTCCCAAGGGAGGACGCGCGTTGCCAAAAACATTCAGTACTTC | CASSPSQGRTRVAKNIQYF
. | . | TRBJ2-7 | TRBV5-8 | TGTGCCAGCAGCTTTTGGGGGAGGTCCTACGAGCAGTACTTC | CASSFWGRSYEQYF
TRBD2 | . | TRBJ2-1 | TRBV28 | TGTGCCAGCAGTTTGCCGGGGGGTGGGGCCTACAATGAGCAGTTCTTC | CASSLPGGGAYNEQFF
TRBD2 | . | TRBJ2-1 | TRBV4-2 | TGTGCCAGCAGCCAAGACGGGGGGGTTTACAATGAGCAGTTCTTC | CASSQDGGVYNEQFF
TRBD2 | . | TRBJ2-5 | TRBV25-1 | TGTGCCAGCAGTGTACCTGGGGGGAGGGAAGTGGGCCAAGAGACCCAGTACTTC | CASSVPGGREVGQETQYF
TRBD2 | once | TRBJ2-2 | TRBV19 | TGTGCCAGTAGTACGACTAGCGCCGGGGAGCTGTTTTTT | CASSTTSAGELFF
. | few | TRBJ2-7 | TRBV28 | TGTGCCAGCAGTTTAGTGGGGCTCTCCTACGAGCAGTACTTC | CASSLVGLSYEQYF
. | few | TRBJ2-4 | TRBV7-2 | TGTGCCAGCAGCTTAGCTGCACCTACTAATTATGACAAAAACATTCAGTACTTC | CASSLAAPTNYDKNIQYF
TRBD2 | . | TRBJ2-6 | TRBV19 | TGTGCCAGTACCCAGGGAGGGCCCTCTGGGGCCAACGGCCTGACTTTC | CASTQGGPSGANGLTF
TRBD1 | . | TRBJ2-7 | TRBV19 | TGTGCCAGTAGGCGACAGGGGGGCTCCTACGAGCAGTACTTC | CASRRQGGSYEQYF
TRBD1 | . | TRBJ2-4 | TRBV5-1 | TGCGCCAGCAGCGAAGGGGGCAGCAAAAACATTCAGTACTTC | CASSEGGSKNIQYF
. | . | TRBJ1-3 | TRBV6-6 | TGTGCCAGCAGTTACATCGGGAGCTCTGGAAACACCATATATTTT | CASSYIGSSGNTIYF
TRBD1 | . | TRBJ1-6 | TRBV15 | TGTGCCACCAGCACCAGGGGGAGTAATTCACCCCTCCACTTT | CATSTRGSNSPLHF
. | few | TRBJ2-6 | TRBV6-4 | TGTGCCAGCAGTGAGGGTAGGGGCTCTGGGGCCAACGGCCTGACTTTC | CASSEGRGSGANGLTF
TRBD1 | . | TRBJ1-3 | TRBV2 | TGTGCCAGCAGTGTACGGACAGGGACGGACACCATATATTTT | CASSVRTGTDTIYF
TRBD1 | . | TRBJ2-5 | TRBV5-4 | TGTGCCAGCAGCCGTACAGGGGAAGAGACCCAGTACTTC | CASSRTGEETQYF
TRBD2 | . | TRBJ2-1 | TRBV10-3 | TGTGCCATCGGTTCGGGGCGGGGGGGCGGCAATGAGCAGTTCTTC | CAIGSGRGGGNEQFF
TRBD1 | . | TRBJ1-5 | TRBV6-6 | TGTGCCAGCAGACAGGGGTATAGCAATCAGCCCCAGCATTTT | CASRQGYSNQPQHF
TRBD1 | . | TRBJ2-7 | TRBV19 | TGTGCCAGTAGTACGAGGCCGGGACAGGCCCTTTACGAGCAGTACTTC | CASSTRPGQALYEQYF
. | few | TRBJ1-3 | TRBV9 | TGTGCCAGCAGCGACACAGAGACTGGAAACACCATATATTTT | CASSDTETGNTIYF
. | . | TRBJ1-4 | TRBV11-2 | TGTGCCAGCAGCCCCGTCGGAGGGTTTAATGAAAAACTGTTTTTT | CASSPVGGFNEKLFF
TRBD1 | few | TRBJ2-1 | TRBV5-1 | TGCGCCAGCAGCTTCGGGACAGGGGAAGTCAATGAGCAGTTCTTC | CASSFGTGEVNEQFF
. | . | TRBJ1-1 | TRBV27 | TGTGCCAGTCACGGGGAATCGAACACTGAAGCTTTCTTT | CASHGESNTEAFF
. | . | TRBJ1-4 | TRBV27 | TGTGCCAGCAGTCGTCTTGTGACAGATCATCGGGAAAAACTGTTTTTT | CASSRLVTDHREKLFF
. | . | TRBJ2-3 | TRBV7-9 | TGTGCCAGCAGCTTAGGGGGGCTTACAGATACGCAGTATTTT | CASSLGGLTDTQYF